This T cell receptor beta chain derives from a study of control samples from healthy donors and cancer patients. The data were produced by immunoSEQ multiplex PCR, yet TCRdb's version contains in-frame clones alone and is incomplete. The sample lists roughly 83,000 clones; 82% were seen once. The germline gives CDR1 MNHEY, CDR2 SVGEGT. Germline trimming cut 5 bases from V and 5 bases from J; bases unmatched to any gene: 15. The CDR3 is made up of 18 amino acids. Sequencing used blood. The chain recombines TRBV6-2 or TRBV6-3 with TRBJ2-2; 9 nucleotides align to TRBD2. This TCR came from a woman aged 60 to 75 in good health. The CDR3 coding sequence is TGTGCCAGCAGTCGGCCACCGGGACTAGCTTCGAGGACCGGGGAGCTGTTTTTT. Its translation is CASSRPPGLASRTGELFF.